The 7 T cell receptor beta chains in this list originate from one sample, sequenced in a study of blood T cells in healthy people across ages. Primed by a sample-barcoded 5' primer and a J-beta primer mix, a second PCR proceeded for about 7 to 12 cycles. TCRdb recomputed calls from the 5' RACE reads with MiXCR, one row per CDR3 protein. The sample records 1.5 million to 2 million distinct CDR3 sequences, about two fifths being singletons. The source material was blood. The receptor source for this set is a human donor in good health.

The chain employs TRBV13 and TRBJ1-1; 7 nucleotides align to TRBD1. This CDR3 spans 18 amino acids. Germline V CDR1 and CDR2: PRHDT, FYEKMQ (reference sequence). J lost 0 bases, V lost 5 bases, and 15 bases had no gene match. The CDR3 sequence: CASSRSRGPQGLNTEAFF. The DNA for the CDR3 is TGTGCCAGCAGCCGCTCTAGGGGCCCACAGGGGTTGAACACTGAAGCTTTCTTT. Full variable domain (missing parts from reference TRBV13 and TRBJ1-1): AAGVIQSPRHLIKEKRETATLKCYPIPRHDTVYWYQQGPGQDPQFLISFYEKMQSDKGSIPDRFSAQQFSDYHSELNMSSLELGDSALYFCASSRSRGPQGLNTEAFFGQGTRLTVV.

This clonotype has only a few counts. The chain uses TRBV30 and TRBJ2-7; D perhaps matches TRBD2 (5 bases). Trimming removed 3 bases from V and 6 bases from J, with 15 bases in between. The CDR3 runs to 13 residues. Germline CDR1 is GTSNPN and CDR2 is SVGIG (reference sequence). The CDR3 sequence is CAWSVGVDVEQYF. Written as DNA, the CDR3 is TGTGCCTGGAGCGTCGGGGTAGATGTCGAGCAGTACTTC.

This clonotype occurred a few times. The chain is built from TRBV29-1 and TRBJ1-1, with 9 nucleotides matching TRBD1. V was clipped by 6 bases and J by 4 bases; unmatched bases: 12. CDR1 and CDR2 (germline): SQVTM, ANQGSEA. The CDR3 totals 15 residues. The DNA for the CDR3 is TGCAGCGTCTCAATGACAGGGGGTTTTTCCACTGAAGCTTTCTTT. Amino acids: CSVSMTGGFSTEAFF.

This clonotype was counted only a few times. The rearrangement links TRBV6-5 to TRBJ2-5; TRBD1 agrees at 8 bases. The CDR3 extends over 17 amino acids. Germline-derived CDR1 and CDR2 are MNHEY and SVGAGI. Trimming at V came to 4 bases and at J to 5 bases, leaving 15 bases not matched to a gene. In nucleotides, the CDR3 is TGTGCCAGCAGTTCTCAATCGGTCAGGGGGCGGCGGGAGACCCAGTACTTC. This translates into CASSSQSVRGRRETQYF.

This chain joins TRBV20-1 and TRBJ2-4; D is uncertain. The DNA end is more similar to TRBJ2-7, so the J call may be wrong. The CDR3 spans 13 residues. The germline gives CDR1 DFQATT, CDR2 SNEGSKA (reference sequence). This chain's CDR3 is CSARGSPRDEQYF. The CDR3 DNA reads TGCAGTGCTAGGGGCAGCCCTCGGGACGAGCAGTACTTC.

CDR3 DNA: TGCAGCGTTGGGGGCAGGGCCCACACTGAAGCTTTCTTT. Amino acids: CSVGGRAHTEAFF. This chain uses TRBV29-1 with TRBJ1-1; possibly TRBD1 for D (5 bases). Looked up from germline, CDR1 is SQVTM and CDR2 is ANQGSEA. The V gene lost 4 bases and the J gene lost 3 bases, with 12 bases spanning the gap. This CDR3 comprises 13 residues.

This clonotype showed up just a few times. The genes are TRBV4-3 and TRBJ1-1; D may be TRBD1 (5 bases). This CDR3 comprises 15 residues. Germline values: CDR1 LGHNA, CDR2 YSLEER. The V gene lost 4 bases and the J gene lost 0 bases, with 12 bases spanning the gap. This CDR3 is CASSPKEGLNTEAFF. The CDR3 coding sequence is TGCGCCAGCAGCCCCAAGGAGGGACTGAACACTGAAGCTTTCTTT.